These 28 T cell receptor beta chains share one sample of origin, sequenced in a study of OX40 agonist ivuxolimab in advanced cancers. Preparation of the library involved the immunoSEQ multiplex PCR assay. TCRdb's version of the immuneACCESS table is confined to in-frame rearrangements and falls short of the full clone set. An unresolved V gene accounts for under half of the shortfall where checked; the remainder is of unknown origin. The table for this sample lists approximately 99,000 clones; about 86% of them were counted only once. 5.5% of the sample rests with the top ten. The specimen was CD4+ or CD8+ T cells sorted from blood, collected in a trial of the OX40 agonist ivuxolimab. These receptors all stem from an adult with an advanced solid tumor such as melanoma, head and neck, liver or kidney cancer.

CDR3 region: CASSPGTGQETQYF. DNA for the CDR3: TGTGCCAGCAGCCCGGGGACGGGACAAGAGACCCAGTACTTC. The J gene is TRBJ2-5, the V gene TRBV7-6; D might be TRBD1 or TRBD2, each matching 5 bases. V gave up 5 bases and J gave up 2 bases, with 12 bases separating them. The CDR3 is 14 residues long. The germline gives CDR1 SGHVS, CDR2 FNYEAQ.

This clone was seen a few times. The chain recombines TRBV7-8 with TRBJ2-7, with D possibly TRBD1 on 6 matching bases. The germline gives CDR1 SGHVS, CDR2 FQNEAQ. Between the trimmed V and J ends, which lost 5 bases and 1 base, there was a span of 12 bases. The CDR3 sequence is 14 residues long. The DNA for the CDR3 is TGTGCCAGCAGCCATAGGCAGGGGTCCTACGAGCAGTACTTC. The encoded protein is CASSHRQGSYEQYF.

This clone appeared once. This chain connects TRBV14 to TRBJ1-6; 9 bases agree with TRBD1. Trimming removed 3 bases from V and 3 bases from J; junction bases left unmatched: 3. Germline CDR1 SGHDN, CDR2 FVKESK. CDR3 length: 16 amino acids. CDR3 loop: CASSQGQGLYNSPLHF. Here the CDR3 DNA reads TGTGCCAGCAGCCAGGGACAGGGACTCTATAATTCACCCCTCCACTTT.

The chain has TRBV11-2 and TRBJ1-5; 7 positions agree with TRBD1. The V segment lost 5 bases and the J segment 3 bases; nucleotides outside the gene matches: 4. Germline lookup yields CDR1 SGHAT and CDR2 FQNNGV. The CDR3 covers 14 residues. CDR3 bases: TGTGCCAGCAGCCAGACAGGGACCAATCAGCCCCAGCATTTT. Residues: CASSQTGTNQPQHF. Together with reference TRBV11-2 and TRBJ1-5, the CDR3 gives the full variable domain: EAGVAQSPRYKIIEKRQSVAFWCNPISGHATLYWYQQILGQGPKLLIQFQNNGVVDDSQLPKDRFSAERLKGVDSTLKIQPAKLEDSAVYLCASSQTGTNQPQHFGDGTRLSIL.

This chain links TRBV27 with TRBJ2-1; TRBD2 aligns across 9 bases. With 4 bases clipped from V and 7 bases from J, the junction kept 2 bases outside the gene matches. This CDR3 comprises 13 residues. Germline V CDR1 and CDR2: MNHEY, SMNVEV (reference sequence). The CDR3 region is CASSYLAGNEQFF. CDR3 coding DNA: TGTGCCAGCAGTTACCTAGCGGGAAATGAGCAGTTCTTC.

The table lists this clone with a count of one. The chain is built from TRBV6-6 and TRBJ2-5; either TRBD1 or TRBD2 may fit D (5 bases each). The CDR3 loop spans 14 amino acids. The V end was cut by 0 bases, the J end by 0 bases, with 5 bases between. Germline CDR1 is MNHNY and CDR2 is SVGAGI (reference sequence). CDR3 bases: TGTGCCAGCAGTTACTCGGGGGACCAAGAGACCCAGTACTTC. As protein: CASSYSGDQETQYF.

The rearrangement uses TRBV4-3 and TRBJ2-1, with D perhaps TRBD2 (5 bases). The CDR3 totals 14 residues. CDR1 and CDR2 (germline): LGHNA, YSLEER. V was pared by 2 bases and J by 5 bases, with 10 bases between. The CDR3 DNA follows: TGCGCCAGCAGCCAATCGGGATCTAACAATGAGCAGTTCTTC. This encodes CASSQSGSNNEQFF.

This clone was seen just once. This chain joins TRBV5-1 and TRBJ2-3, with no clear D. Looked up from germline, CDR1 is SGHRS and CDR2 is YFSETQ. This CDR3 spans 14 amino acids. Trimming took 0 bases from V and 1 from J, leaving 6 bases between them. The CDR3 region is CASSLASGTDTQYF. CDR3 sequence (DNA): TGCGCCAGCAGCTTGGCCTCAGGCACAGATACGCAGTATTTT. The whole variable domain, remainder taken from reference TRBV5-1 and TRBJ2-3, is KAGVTQTPRYLIKTRGQQVTLSCSPISGHRSVSWYQQTPGQGLQFLFEYFSETQRNKGNFPGRFSGRQFSNSRSEMNVSTLELGDSALYLCASSLASGTDTQYFGPGTRLTVL.

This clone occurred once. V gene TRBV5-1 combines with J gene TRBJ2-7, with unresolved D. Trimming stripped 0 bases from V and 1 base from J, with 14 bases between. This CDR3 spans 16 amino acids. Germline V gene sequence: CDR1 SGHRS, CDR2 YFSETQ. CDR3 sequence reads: CASSLGMLLGSYEQYF. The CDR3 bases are TGCGCCAGCAGCTTGGGGATGTTGCTGGGATCCTACGAGCAGTACTTC.

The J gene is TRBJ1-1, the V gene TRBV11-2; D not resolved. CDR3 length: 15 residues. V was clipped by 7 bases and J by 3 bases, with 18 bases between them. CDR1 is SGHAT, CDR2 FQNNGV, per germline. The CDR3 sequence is CASTVLTPADTEAFF. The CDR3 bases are TGTGCCAGCACAGTCTTGACACCTGCGGACACTGAAGCTTTCTTT.

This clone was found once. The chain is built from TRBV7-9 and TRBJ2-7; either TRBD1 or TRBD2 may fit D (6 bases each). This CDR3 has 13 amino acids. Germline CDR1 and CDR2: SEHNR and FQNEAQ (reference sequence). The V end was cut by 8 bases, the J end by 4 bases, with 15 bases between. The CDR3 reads CASRGPFGYEQYF. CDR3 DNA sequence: TGTGCCAGCCGGGGGCCCTTTGGGTACGAGCAGTACTTC.

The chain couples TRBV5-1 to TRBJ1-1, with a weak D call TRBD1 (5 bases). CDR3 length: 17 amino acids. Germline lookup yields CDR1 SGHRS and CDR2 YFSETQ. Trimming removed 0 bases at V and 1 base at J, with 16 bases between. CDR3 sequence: CASSLGPQGGENTEAFF. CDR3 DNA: TGCGCCAGCAGCTTGGGACCGCAGGGAGGGGAGAACACTGAAGCTTTCTTT.

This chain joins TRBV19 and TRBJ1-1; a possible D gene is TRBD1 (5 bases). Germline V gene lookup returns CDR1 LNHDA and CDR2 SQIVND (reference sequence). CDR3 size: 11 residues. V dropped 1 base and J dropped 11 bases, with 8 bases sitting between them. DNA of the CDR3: TGTGCCAGTAGTATAGGCAGGGAGGCTTTCTTT. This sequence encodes CASSIGREAFF.

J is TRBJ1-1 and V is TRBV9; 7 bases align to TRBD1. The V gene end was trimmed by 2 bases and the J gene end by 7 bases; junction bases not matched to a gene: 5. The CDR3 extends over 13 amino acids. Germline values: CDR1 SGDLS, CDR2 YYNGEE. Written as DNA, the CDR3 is TGTGCCAGCAGCGTTCCTCCAGGGGGTGAAGCTTTCTTT. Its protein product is CASSVPPGGEAFF.

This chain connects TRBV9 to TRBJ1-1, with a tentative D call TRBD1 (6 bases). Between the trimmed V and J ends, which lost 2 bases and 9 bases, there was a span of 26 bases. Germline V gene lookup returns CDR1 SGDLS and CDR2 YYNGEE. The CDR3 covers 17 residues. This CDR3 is CASSVPRPARDTTKAFF. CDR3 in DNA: TGTGCCAGCAGCGTCCCACGGCCTGCTCGGGACACCACAAAAGCTTTCTTT. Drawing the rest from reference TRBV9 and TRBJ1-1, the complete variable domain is DSGVTQTPKHLITATGQRVTLRCSPRSGDLSVYWYQQSLDQGLQFLIQYYNGEERAKGNILERFSAQQFPDLHSELNLSSLELGDSALYFCASSVPRPARDTTKAFFGQGTRLTVV.

The CDR3 is CASSLTLPGELFF. The CDR3 nucleotides read TGTGCCAGCAGCCTGACCCTACCCGGGGAGCTGTTTTTT. The chain couples TRBV6-6 to TRBJ2-2; D ambiguous. Trimming shortened V by 6 bases and J by 6 bases, and 11 bases separated the two germline ends. This CDR3 is 13 amino acids long. Germline V gene lookup returns CDR1 MNHNY and CDR2 SVGAGI (reference sequence).

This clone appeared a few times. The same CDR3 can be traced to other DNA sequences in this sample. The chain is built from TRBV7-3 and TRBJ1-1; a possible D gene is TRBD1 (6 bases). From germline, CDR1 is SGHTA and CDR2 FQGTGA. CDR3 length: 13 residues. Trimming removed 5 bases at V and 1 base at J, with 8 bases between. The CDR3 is CASSLGQNTEAFF. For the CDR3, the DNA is TGTGCCAGCAGCCTGGGACAGAACACTGAAGCTTTCTTT.

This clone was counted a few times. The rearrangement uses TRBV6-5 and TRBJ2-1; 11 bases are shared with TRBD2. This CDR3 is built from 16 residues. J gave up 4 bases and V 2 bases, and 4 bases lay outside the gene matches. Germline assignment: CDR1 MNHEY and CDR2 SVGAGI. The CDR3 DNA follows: TGTGCCAGCAGTTACGGTAGCGGGGGGGGATACAATGAGCAGTTCTTC. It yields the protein CASSYGSGGGYNEQFF.

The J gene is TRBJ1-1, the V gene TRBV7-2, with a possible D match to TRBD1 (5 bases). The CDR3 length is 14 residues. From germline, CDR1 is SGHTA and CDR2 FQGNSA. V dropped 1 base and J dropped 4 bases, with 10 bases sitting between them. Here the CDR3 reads CASSLDGGITEAFF. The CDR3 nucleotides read TGTGCCAGCAGCTTAGACGGGGGGATCACTGAAGCTTTCTTT. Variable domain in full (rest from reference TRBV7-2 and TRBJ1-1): GAGVSQSPSNKVTEKGKDVELRCDPISGHTALYWYRQSLGQGLEFLIYFQGNSAPDKSGLPSDRFSAERTGGSVSTLTIQRTQQEDSAVYLCASSLDGGITEAFFGQGTRLTVV.

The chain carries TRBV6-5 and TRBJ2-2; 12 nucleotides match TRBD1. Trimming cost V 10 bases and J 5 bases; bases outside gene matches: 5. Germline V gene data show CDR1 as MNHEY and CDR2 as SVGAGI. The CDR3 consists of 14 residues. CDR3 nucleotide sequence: TGTGCCATCAGGGACAGGGGGCATACCGGGGAGCTGTTTTTT. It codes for CAIRDRGHTGELFF.

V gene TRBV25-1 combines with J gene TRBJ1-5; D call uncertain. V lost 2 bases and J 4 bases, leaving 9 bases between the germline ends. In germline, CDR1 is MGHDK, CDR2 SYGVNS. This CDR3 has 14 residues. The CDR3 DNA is TGTGCCAGCAGTGAAAATTTCGGTAATCAGCCCCAGCATTTT. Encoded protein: CASSENFGNQPQHF.

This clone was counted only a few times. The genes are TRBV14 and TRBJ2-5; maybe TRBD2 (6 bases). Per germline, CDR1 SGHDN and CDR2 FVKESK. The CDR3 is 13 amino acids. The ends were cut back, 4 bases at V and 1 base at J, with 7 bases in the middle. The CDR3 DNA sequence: TGTGCCAGCAGCCGGGACTTCCAAGAGACCCAGTACTTC. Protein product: CASSRDFQETQYF.

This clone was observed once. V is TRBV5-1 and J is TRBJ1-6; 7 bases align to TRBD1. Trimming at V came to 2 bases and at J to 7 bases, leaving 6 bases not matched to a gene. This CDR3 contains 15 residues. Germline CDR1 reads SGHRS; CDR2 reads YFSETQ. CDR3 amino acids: CASSFGGQSNSPLHF. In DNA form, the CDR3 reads TGCGCCAGCAGCTTTGGGGGACAGAGCAATTCACCCCTCCACTTT.

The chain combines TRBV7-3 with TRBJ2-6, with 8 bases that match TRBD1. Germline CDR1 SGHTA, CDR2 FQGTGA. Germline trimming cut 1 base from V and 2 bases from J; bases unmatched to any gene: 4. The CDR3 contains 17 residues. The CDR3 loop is CASSLSAGGTGANVLTF. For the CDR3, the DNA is TGTGCCAGCAGCTTAAGCGCAGGGGGCACTGGGGCCAACGTCCTGACTTTC.

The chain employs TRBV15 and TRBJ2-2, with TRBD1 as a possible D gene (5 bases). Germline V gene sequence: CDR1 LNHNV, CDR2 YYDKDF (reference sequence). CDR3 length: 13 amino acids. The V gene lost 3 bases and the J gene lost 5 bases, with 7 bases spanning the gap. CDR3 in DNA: TGTGCCACCAGCAGGGCAGGGACCGGGGAGCTGTTTTTT. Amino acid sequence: CATSRAGTGELFF.

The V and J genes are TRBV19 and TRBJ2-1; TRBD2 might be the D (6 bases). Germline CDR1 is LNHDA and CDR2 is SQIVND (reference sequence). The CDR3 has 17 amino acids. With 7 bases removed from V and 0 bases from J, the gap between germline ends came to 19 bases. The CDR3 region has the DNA TGTGCCAGTACCCCCCCCGGTGGAGCGGGCTCCTACAATGAGCAGTTCTTC. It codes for CASTPPGGAGSYNEQFF. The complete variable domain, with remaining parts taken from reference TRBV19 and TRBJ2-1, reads DGGITQSPKYLFRKEGQNVTLSCEQNLNHDAMYWYRQDPGQGLRLIYYSQIVNDFQKGDIAEGYSVSREKKESFPLTVTSAQKNPTAFYLCASTPPGGAGSYNEQFFGPGTRLTVL.

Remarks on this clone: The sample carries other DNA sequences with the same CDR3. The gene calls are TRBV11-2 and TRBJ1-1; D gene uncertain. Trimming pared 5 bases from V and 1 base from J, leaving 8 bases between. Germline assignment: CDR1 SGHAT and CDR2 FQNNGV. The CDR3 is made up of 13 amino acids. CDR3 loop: CASSRQRNTEAFF. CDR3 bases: TGTGCCAGCAGCCGCCAGAGGAACACTGAAGCTTTCTTT. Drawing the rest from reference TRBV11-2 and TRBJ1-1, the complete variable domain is EAGVAQSPRYKIIEKRQSVAFWCNPISGHATLYWYQQILGQGPKLLIQFQNNGVVDDSQLPKDRFSAERLKGVDSTLKIQPAKLEDSAVYLCASSRQRNTEAFFGQGTRLTVV.

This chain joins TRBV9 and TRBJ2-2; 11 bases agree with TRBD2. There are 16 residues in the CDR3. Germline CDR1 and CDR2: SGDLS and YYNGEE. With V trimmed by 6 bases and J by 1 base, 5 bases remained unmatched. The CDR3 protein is CASKKGTSGNTGELFF. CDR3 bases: TGTGCCAGCAAAAAAGGGACTAGCGGGAACACCGGGGAGCTGTTTTTT.